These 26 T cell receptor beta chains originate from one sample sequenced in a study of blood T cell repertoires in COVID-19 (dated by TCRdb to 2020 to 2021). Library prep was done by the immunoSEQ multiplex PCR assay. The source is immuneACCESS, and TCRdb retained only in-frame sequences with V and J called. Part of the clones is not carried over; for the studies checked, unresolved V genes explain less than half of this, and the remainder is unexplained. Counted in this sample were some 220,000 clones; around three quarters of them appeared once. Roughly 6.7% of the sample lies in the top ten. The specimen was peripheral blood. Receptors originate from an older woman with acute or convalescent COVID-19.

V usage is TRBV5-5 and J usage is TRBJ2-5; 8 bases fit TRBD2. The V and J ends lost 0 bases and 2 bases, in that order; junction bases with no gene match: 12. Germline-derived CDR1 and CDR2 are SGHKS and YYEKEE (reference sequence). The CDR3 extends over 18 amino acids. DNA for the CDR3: TGTGCCAGCAGCTTGGCGGTGGCGGGGGGAGCCAATCAAGAGACCCAGTACTTC. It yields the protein CASSLAVAGGANQETQYF. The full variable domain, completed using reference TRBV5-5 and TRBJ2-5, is DAGVTQSPTHLIKTRGQQVTLRCSPISGHKSVSWYQQVLGQGPQFIFQYYEKEERGRGNFPDRFSARQFPNYSSELNVNALLLGDSALYLCASSLAVAGGANQETQYFGPGTRLLVL.

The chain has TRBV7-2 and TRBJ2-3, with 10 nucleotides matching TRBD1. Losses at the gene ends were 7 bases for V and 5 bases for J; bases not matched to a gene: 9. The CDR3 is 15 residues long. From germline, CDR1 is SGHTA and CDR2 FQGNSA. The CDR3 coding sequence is TGTGCCAGCAAGCCGGACAGGGGGGCTAAAGATACGCAGTATTTT. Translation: CASKPDRGAKDTQYF.

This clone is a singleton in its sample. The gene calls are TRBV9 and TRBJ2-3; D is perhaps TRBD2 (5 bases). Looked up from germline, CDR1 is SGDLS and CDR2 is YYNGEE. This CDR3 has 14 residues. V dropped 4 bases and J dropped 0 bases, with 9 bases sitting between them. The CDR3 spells CASSPRASTDTQYF. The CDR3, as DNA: TGTGCCAGCAGCCCGCGGGCTAGCACAGATACGCAGTATTTT. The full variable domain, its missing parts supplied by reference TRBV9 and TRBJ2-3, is DSGVTQTPKHLITATGQRVTLRCSPRSGDLSVYWYQQSLDQGLQFLIQYYNGEERAKGNILERFSAQQFPDLHSELNLSSLELGDSALYFCASSPRASTDTQYFGPGTRLTVL.

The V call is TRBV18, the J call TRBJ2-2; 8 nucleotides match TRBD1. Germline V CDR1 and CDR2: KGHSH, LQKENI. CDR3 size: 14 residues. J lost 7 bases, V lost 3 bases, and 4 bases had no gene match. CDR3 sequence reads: CASSPGQANGELFF. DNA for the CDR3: TGTGCCAGCTCACCGGGACAGGCGAACGGGGAGCTGTTTTTT.

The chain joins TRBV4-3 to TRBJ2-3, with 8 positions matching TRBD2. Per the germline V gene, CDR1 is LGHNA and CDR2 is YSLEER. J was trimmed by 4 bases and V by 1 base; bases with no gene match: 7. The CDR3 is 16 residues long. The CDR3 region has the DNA TGCGCCAGCAGCCAAGCTGGCGGGGGGACCTCAGATACGCAGTATTTT. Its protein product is CASSQAGGGTSDTQYF.

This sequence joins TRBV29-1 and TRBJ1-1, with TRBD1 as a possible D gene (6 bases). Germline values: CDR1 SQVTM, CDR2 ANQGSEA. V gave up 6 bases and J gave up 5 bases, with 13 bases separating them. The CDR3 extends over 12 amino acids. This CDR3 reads CSVTGHGTEAFF. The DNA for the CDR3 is TGCAGCGTCACAGGGCACGGGACTGAAGCTTTCTTT.

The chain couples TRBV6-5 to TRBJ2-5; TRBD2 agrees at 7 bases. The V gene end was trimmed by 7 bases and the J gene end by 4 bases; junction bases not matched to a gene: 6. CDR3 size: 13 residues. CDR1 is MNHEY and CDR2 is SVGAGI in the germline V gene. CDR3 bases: TGTGCCAGCACTTTGGGGGGGAGAGAGACCCAGTACTTC. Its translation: CASTLGGRETQYF.

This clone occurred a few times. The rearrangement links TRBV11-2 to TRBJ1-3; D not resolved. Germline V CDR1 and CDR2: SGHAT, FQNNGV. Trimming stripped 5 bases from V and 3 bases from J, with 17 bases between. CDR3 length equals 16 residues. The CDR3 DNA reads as TGTGCCAGCAGCCCACAAGCGGATTTAATTGGAAACACCATATATTTT. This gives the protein CASSPQADLIGNTIYF.

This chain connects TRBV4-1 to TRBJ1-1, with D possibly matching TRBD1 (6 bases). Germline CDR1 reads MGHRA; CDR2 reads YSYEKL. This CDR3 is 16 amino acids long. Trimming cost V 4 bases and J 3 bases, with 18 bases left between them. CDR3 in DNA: TGCGCCAGCAGCCTCACACCTACAGGGCAGGACACTGAAGCTTTCTTT. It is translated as CASSLTPTGQDTEAFF.

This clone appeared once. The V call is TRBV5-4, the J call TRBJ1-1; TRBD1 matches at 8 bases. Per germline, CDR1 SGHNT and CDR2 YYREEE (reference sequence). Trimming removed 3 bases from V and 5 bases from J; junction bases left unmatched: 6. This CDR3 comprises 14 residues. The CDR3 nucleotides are TGTGCCAGCAGCTGGGAGCAGGGGGCGACTGAAGCTTTCTTT. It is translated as CASSWEQGATEAFF.

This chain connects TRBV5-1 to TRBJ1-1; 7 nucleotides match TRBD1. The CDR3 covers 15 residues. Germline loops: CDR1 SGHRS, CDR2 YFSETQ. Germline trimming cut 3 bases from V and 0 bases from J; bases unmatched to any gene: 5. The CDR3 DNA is TGCGCCAGCAGCTCAGGACAGGTAATGAACACTGAAGCTTTCTTT. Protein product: CASSSGQVMNTEAFF.

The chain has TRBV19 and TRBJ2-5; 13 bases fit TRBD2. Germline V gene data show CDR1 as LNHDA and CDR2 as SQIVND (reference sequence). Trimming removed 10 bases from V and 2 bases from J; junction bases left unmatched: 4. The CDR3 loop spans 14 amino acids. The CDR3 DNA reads TGTGCCACGGGGACTAGCGGGATTCAAGAGACCCAGTACTTC. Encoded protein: CATGTSGIQETQYF.

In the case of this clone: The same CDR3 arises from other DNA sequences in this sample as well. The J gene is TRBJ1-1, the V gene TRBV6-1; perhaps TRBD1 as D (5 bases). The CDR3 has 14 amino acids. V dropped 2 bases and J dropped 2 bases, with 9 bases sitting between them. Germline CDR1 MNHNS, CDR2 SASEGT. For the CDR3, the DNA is TGTGCCAGCAGTGAAATGCAGGGAAACACTGAAGCTTTCTTT. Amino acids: CASSEMQGNTEAFF.

Here the CDR3 reads CASSESATGKAFF. In DNA, the CDR3 is TGCGCCAGCAGTGAAAGTGCGACAGGGAAGGCTTTCTTT. The chain combines TRBV10-1 with TRBJ1-1, with 7 bases identical to TRBD1. Germline CDR1 WNHNN, CDR2 SYGVQD (reference sequence). The CDR3 is 13 residues long. V gave up 3 bases and J gave up 11 bases; unmatched junction bases: 9.

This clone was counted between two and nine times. The CDR3 nucleotides read TGTGCCAGCAGTGGGCCAGGGTTGGCAGCTTTCTTT. Translated: CASSGPGLAAFF. V usage is TRBV27 and J usage is TRBJ1-1; a possible D gene is TRBD1 (5 bases). The CDR3 covers 12 residues. Per germline, CDR1 MNHEY and CDR2 SMNVEV (reference sequence). The V end lost 5 bases, the J end lost 10 bases, and 14 bases lay between the germline ends.

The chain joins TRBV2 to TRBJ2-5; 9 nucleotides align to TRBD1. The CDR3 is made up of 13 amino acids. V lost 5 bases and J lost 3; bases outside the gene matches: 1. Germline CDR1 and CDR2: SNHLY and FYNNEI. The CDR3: CASSRDREETQYF. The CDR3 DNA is TGTGCCAGCAGTAGGGACAGGGAAGAGACCCAGTACTTC.

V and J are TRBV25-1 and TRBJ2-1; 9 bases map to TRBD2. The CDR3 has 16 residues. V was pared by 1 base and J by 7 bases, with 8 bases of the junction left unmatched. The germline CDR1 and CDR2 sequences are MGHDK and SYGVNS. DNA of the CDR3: TGTGCCAGCAGTGAATCGGGACTAGCTGGTAGAAATGAGCAGTTCTTC. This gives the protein CASSESGLAGRNEQFF.

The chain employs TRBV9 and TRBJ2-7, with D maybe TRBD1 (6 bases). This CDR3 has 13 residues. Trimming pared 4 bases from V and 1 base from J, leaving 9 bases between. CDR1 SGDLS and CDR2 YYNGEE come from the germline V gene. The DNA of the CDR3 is TGTGCCAGCAGCCCAGGACAGTCCTACGAGCAGTACTTC. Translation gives CASSPGQSYEQYF.

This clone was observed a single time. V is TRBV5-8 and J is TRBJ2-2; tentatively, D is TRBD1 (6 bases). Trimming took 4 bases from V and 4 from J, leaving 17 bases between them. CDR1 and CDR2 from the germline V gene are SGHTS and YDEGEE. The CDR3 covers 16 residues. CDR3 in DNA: TGTGCCAGCAGCCTCGTCGCAACAGGGCTCACCGGGGAGCTGTTTTTT. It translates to CASSLVATGLTGELFF. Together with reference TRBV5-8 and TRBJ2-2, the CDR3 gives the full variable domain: EAGVTQSPTHLIKTRGQQATLRCSPISGHTSVYWYQQALGLGLQFLLWYDEGEERNRGNFPPRFSGRQFPNYSSELNVNALELEDSALYLCASSLVATGLTGELFFGEGSRLTVL.

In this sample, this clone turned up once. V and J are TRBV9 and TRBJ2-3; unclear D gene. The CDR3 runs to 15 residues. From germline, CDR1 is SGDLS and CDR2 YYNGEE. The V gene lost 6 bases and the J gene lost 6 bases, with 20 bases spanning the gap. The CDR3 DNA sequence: TGTGCCAGCACCCGGGTAGACTCGTTTTTGGATACGCAGTATTTT. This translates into CASTRVDSFLDTQYF.

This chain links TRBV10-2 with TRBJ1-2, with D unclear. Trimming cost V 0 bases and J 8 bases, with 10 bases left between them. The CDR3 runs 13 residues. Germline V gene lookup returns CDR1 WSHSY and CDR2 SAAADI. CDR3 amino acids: CASSESRLEGYTF. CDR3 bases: TGCGCCAGCAGTGAGTCGCGGTTGGAGGGCTACACCTTC.

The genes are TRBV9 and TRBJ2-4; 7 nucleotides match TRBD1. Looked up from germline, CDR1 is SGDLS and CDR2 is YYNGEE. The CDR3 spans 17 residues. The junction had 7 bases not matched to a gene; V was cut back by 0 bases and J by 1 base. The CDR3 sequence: CASSVVKGARAKNIQYF. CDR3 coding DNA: TGTGCCAGCAGCGTAGTAAAGGGGGCGAGGGCCAAAAACATTCAGTACTTC. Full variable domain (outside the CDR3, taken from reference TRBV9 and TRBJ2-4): DSGVTQTPKHLITATGQRVTLRCSPRSGDLSVYWYQQSLDQGLQFLIQYYNGEERAKGNILERFSAQQFPDLHSELNLSSLELGDSALYFCASSVVKGARAKNIQYFGAGTRLSVL.

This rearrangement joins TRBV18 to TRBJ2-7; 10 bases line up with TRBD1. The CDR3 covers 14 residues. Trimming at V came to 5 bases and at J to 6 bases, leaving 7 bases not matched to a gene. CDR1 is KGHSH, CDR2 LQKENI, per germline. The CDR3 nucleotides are TGTGCCAGCTCAACGGGACAGGGGAGTGGCGAGCAGTACTTC. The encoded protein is CASSTGQGSGEQYF.

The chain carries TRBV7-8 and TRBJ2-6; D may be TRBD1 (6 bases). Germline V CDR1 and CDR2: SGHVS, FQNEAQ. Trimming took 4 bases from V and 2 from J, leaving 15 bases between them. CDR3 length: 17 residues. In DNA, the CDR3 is TGTGCCAGCAGCTCTAACCCGGCAGGGGCTGGGGCCAACGTCCTGACTTTC. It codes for CASSSNPAGAGANVLTF.

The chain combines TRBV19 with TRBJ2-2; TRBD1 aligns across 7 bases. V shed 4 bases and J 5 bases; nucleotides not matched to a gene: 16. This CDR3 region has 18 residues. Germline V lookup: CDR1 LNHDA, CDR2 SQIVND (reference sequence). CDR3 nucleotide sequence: TGTGCCAGTAGTAGCCTTCCGGGACAGTCATGGTCAACCGGGGAGCTGTTTTTT. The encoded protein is CASSSLPGQSWSTGELFF.

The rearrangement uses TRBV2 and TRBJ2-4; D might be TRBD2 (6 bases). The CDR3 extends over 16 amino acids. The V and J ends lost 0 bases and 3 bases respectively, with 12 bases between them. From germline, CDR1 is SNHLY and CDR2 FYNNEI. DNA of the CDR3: TGTGCCAGCAGTGAAGCGGGGCGGGGAGTCAAAAACATTCAGTACTTC. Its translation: CASSEAGRGVKNIQYF.